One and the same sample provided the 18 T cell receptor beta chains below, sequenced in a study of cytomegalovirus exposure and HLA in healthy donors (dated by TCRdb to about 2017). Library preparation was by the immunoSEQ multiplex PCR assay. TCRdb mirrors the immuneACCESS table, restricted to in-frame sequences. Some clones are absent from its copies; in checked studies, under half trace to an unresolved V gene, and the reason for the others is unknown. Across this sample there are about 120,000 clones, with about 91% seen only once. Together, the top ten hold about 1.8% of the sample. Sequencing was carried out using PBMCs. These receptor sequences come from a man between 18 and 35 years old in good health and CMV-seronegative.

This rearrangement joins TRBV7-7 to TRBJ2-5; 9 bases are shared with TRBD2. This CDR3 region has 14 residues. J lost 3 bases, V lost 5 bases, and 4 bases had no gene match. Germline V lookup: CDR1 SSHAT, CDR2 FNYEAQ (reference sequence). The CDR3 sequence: CASSVSGGKETQYF. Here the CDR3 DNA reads TGTGCCAGCAGCGTAAGCGGGGGGAAAGAGACCCAGTACTTC.

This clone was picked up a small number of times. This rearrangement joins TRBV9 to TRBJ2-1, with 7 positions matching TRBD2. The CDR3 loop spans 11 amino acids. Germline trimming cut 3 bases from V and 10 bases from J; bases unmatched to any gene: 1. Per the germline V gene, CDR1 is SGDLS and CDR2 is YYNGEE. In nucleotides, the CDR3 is TGTGCCAGCAGCGCGGGACTAGAGCAGTTCTTC. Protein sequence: CASSAGLEQFF.

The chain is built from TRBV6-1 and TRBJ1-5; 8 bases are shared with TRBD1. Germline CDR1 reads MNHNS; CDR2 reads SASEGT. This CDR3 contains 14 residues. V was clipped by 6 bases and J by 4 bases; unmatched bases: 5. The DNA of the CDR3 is TGTGCCAGCAGCCCCAGGACAGGGAATCAGCCCCAGCATTTT. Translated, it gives CASSPRTGNQPQHF.

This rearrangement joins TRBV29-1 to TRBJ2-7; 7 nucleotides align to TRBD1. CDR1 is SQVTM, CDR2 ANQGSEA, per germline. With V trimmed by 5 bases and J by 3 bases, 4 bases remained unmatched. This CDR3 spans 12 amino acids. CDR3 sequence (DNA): TGCAGCGTTCGGGACAGCAACTACGAGCAGTACTTC. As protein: CSVRDSNYEQYF.

The CDR3 spells CASSINTPQGYEQYF. In DNA, the CDR3 is TGTGCCAGCAGCATAAACACGCCGCAGGGTTACGAGCAGTACTTC. The V gene is TRBV7-8, the J gene TRBJ2-7; D possibly corresponds to TRBD1 (5 bases). Germline V gene lookup returns CDR1 SGHVS and CDR2 FQNEAQ. V was pared by 5 bases and J by 4 bases, with 18 bases between. The CDR3 runs 15 residues.

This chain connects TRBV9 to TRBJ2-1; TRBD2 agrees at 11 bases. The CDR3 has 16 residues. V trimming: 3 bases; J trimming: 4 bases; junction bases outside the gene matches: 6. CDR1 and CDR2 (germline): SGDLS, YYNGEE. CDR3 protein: CASSGTGLAEYNEQFF. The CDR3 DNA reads TGTGCCAGCAGCGGGACGGGACTAGCGGAATACAATGAGCAGTTCTTC. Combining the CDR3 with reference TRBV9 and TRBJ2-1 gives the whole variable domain DSGVTQTPKHLITATGQRVTLRCSPRSGDLSVYWYQQSLDQGLQFLIQYYNGEERAKGNILERFSAQQFPDLHSELNLSSLELGDSALYFCASSGTGLAEYNEQFFGPGTRLTVL.

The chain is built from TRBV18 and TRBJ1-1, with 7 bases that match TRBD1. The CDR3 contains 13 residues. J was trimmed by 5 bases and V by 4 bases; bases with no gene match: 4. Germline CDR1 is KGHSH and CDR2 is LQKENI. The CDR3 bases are TGTGCCAGCTCACAGGAACAGGGGACTGAAGCTTTCTTT. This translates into CASSQEQGTEAFF.

CDR3: CASSWTGVEYEQYF. As DNA, the CDR3 is TGTGCCAGCAGCTGGACAGGGGTTGAGTACGAGCAGTACTTC. The gene calls are TRBV11-2 and TRBJ2-7; 9 nucleotides line up with TRBD1. J gave up 4 bases and V 4 bases, and 5 bases lay outside the gene matches. CDR3 size: 14 residues. CDR1 and CDR2 (germline): SGHAT, FQNNGV.

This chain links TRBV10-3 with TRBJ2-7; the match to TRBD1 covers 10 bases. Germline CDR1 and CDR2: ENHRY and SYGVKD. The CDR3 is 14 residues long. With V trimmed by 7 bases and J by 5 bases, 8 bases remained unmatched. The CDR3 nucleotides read TGTGCCATCAACCGGGACAGGGGAAATAACGAGCAGTACTTC. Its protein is CAINRDRGNNEQYF.

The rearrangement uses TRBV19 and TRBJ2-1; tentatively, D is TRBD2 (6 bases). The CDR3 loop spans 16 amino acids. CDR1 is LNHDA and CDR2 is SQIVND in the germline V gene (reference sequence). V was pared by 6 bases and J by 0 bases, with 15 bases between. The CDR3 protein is CASSRTQGGSYNEQFF. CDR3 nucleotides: TGTGCCAGTAGCCGGACCCAGGGAGGCTCCTACAATGAGCAGTTCTTC.

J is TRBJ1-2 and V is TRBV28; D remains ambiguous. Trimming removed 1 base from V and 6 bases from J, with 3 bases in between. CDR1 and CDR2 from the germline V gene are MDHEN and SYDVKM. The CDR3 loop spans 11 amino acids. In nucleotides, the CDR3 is TGTGCCAGCAGTTTATACAATGGCTACACCTTC. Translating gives CASSLYNGYTF.

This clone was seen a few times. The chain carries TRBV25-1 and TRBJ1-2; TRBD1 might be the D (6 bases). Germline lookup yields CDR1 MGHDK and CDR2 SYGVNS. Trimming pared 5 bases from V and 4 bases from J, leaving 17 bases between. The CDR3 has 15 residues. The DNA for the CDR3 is TGTGCCAGCAGTCCCATCACGACAGGAGGCTATGGCTACACCTTC. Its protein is CASSPITTGGYGYTF.

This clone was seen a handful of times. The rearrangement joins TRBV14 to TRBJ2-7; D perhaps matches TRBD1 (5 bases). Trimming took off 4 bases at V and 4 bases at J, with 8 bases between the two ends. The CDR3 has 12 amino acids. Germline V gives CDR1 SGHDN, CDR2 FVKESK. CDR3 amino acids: CASSPQGYEQYF. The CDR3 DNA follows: TGTGCCAGCAGCCCGCAGGGTTACGAGCAGTACTTC.

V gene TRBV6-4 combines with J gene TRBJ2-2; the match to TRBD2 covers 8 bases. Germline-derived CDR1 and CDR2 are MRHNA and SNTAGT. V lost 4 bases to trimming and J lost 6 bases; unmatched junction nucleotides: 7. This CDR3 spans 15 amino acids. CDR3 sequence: CASSVDSGEAGELFF. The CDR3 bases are TGTGCCAGCAGTGTGGATAGCGGGGAGGCCGGGGAGCTGTTTTTT.

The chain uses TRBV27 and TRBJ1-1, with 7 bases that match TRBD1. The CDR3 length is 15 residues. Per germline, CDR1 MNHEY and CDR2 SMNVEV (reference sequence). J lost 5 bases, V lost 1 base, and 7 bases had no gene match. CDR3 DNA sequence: TGTGCCAGCAGTTTATTTGCCAGGGGGTGGACTGAAGCTTTCTTT. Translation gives CASSLFARGWTEAFF.

The CDR3 nucleotides are TGTGCCAGCTCACCACGACAGGGATCCAATGGCTACACCTTC. Residues: CASSPRQGSNGYTF. This rearrangement joins TRBV18 to TRBJ1-2; 7 nucleotides align to TRBD1. The ends lost 1 base at V and 6 bases at J; junction bases unmatched: 5. The CDR3 contains 14 residues. Germline V lookup: CDR1 KGHSH, CDR2 LQKENI.

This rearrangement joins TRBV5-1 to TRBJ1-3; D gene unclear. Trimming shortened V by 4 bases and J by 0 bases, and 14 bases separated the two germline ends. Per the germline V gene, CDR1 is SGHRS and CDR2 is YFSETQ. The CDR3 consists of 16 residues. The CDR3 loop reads CASSPELGSSGNTIYF. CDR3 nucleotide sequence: TGCGCCAGCAGCCCGGAGTTAGGGAGCTCTGGAAACACCATATATTTT.

DNA for the CDR3: TGTGCCATCAGACAGGGGAACACTGAAGCTTTCTTT. Residues: CAIRQGNTEAFF. The rearrangement uses TRBV10-3 and TRBJ1-1, with TRBD1 as a possible D gene (6 bases). V was cut by 6 bases and J by 1 base, with 6 bases left in between. This CDR3 comprises 12 residues. The germline gives CDR1 ENHRY, CDR2 SYGVKD.